Following are 32 T cell receptor delta chains from one sample sequenced in a study of Vδ1+ human thymocytes. The template was reverse-transcribed extracted RNA. Multiplex PCR used pooled V-gene forward primers and a constant-region reverse primer to amplify CDR3s. TCRdb fed the multiplex PCR reads into CATT to redo clone calling. Of 54,000 or so delta-chain clones listed, 15% to 20% are singletons. Their target antigens are unknown. Study results and caveats: In the thymus, TRG and TRD repertoires looked highly polyclonal with Gaussian CDR3 lengths.

Source material: Vdelta1+ gamma-delta thymocytes from the thymus. The subset: FACS-sorted CD3+ TCRalphabeta- TCRVdelta1+ TCRVdelta2- thymocytes. Receptors were obtained from a boy in the first two years of life who had congenital heart surgery.

This clone was counted only a few times. This same CDR3 is encoded by further DNA sequences in the sample. V gene TRDV2 combines with J gene TRDJ1, with 7 bases lining up with TRDD3. The trim removed 2 bases at V and 2 bases at J, leaving 16 bases unmatched. CDR3 length equals 18 residues. CDR1 GEAIGNYY and CDR2 EKD come from the germline V gene. The CDR3 here is CACDRPYWGIPRTDKLIF. The CDR3 DNA reads TGTGCCTGTGACAGACCGTACTGGGGAATACCGAGGACCGATAAACTCATCTTT.

V and J are TRDV1 and TRDJ1, with D possibly TRDD3 on 5 matching bases. Germline V gene sequence: CDR1 TSWWSYY, CDR2 QGS. The CDR3 extends over 16 amino acids. The V end lost 6 bases, the J end lost 0 bases, and 17 bases lay between the germline ends. The CDR3: CALGSRGWAYTDKLIF. DNA for the CDR3: TGTGCTCTTGGATCTCGCGGCTGGGCTTACACCGATAAACTCATCTTT.

This clone has a single count. This chain uses TRDV2 with TRDJ1; 11 positions match TRDD3. V shed 2 bases and J 0 bases; nucleotides not matched to a gene: 13. This CDR3 has 19 amino acids. Germline loops: CDR1 GEAIGNYY, CDR2 EKD. The CDR3 coding sequence is TGTGCCTGTGACAGAGAATCACTGGGGGATATCGAGTACACCGATAAACTCATCTTT. As protein: CACDRESLGDIEYTDKLIF.

J is TRDJ1 and V is TRDV1; D not resolved. The CDR3 contains 21 residues. The germline V gene encodes CDR1 TSWWSYY and CDR2 QGS. The V end lost 0 bases, the J end lost 1 base, and 27 bases lay between the germline ends. The CDR3 DNA reads as TGTGCTCTTGGGGAACTGTCCCCCAATCCCCTGAGAATTGCCGGCACCGATAAACTCATCTTT. The encoded protein is CALGELSPNPLRIAGTDKLIF.

The sample holds a few counts of this clone. J is TRDJ1 and V is TRDV1; possible D gene TRDD2, 6 bases. The CDR3 is made up of 20 amino acids. Per the germline V gene, CDR1 is TSWWSYY and CDR2 is QGS. Trimming left V 3 bases short and J 6 bases short, with 32 bases between. CDR3 in amino acids: CALGDLLLSGVPPGAHKLIF. The CDR3 nucleotides read TGTGCTCTTGGGGATCTCCTACTTTCCGGGGTCCCACCCGGGGCTCATAAACTCATCTTT.

This clone appeared a few times. The gene calls are TRDV1 and TRDJ1, with 7 bases that match TRDD3. The junction had 6 bases not matched to a gene; V was cut back by 5 bases and J by 3 bases. The CDR3 loop spans 14 amino acids. Germline CDR1 and CDR2: TSWWSYY and QGS. The CDR3 loop is CALGSWGVPDKLIF. DNA for the CDR3: TGTGCTCTTGGGTCCTGGGGGGTCCCCGATAAACTCATCTTT.

This clone has just a few counts. The chain carries TRDV1 and TRDJ1; 11 nucleotides line up with TRDD3. CDR3 length equals 19 residues. Trimming cost V 1 base and J 0 bases; bases outside gene matches: 10. CDR1 is TSWWSYY and CDR2 is QGS in the germline V gene. The CDR3 DNA is TGTGCTCTTGGGGAACCACGGCCTGGGGGATACACGTACACCGATAAACTCATCTTT. It encodes CALGEPRPGGYTYTDKLIF.

This clone was seen a few times. The chain carries TRDV1 and TRDJ1; D perhaps matches TRDD2 (5 bases). The CDR3 has 24 amino acids. Trimming shortened V by 0 bases and J by 3 bases, and 38 bases separated the two germline ends. Germline CDR1 TSWWSYY, CDR2 QGS. The CDR3 spells CALGELCPSASHSRTRGNPDKLIF. As DNA, the CDR3 is TGTGCTCTTGGGGAACTATGCCCGTCCGCTTCCCATTCCCGCACCCGTGGGAACCCCGATAAACTCATCTTT.

This sequence joins TRDV1 and TRDJ1; tentative D call: TRDD3 (5 bases). Trimming stripped 0 bases from V and 0 bases from J, with 17 bases between. The CDR3 totals 18 residues. The germline CDR1 and CDR2 sequences are TSWWSYY and QGS. The CDR3 bases are TGTGCTCTTGGGGAACTAAGACTGGCATCGCGGGACACCGATAAACTCATCTTT. Protein sequence: CALGELRLASRDTDKLIF.

This clone was recorded a few times. J is TRDJ1 and V is TRDV1; 12 nucleotides line up with TRDD3. With 1 base clipped from V and 11 bases from J, the junction kept 26 bases outside the gene matches. From germline, CDR1 is TSWWSYY and CDR2 QGS. CDR3 length equals 21 residues. The CDR3 spells CALGEPPSPLALGDTRSRLIF. CDR3 in DNA: TGTGCTCTTGGGGAACCCCCTTCCCCACTGGCGCTGGGGGATACGAGGAGTAGGCTCATCTTT.

This clone was seen a handful of times. The chain is built from TRDV1 and TRDJ1; D ambiguous. The length of the CDR3 is 10 residues. Germline CDR1 is TSWWSYY and CDR2 is QGS. Trimming took 3 bases from V and 12 from J, leaving 8 bases between them. This CDR3 is CALGDLEVIF. The CDR3 DNA sequence: TGTGCTCTTGGGGACCTGGAGGTCATCTTT.

The chain couples TRDV1 to TRDJ1; D is possibly TRDD3 (8 bases). CDR3 length equals 26 residues. Looked up from germline, CDR1 is TSWWSYY and CDR2 is QGS. V was pared by 1 base and J by 0 bases, with 42 bases between. The CDR3 nucleotides are TGTGCTCTTGGGGAACCTACCAACAAGTTCCTACCCGCTGATCGGCTGGGGGAACCGTACACCGATAAACTCATCTTT. The encoded protein is CALGEPTNKFLPADRLGEPYTDKLIF.

The rearrangement uses TRDV1 and TRDJ1; TRDD3 matches at 10 bases. The V segment lost 1 base and the J segment 1 base; nucleotides outside the gene matches: 9. CDR3 length: 18 residues. CDR1 is TSWWSYY, CDR2 QGS, per germline. CDR3 bases: TGTGCTCTTGGGGAACGAACCGACTGGGGGATTCCCACCGATAAACTCATCTTT. Its translation is CALGERTDWGIPTDKLIF.

The chain links TRDV1 to TRDJ1; D uncertain. Germline CDR1 reads TSWWSYY; CDR2 reads QGS. The V end lost 4 bases, the J end lost 0 bases, and 27 bases lay between the germline ends. The CDR3 has 20 residues. DNA for the CDR3: TGTGCTCTTGGGGGCATGTCCCCCATGCATATGGTATTTTACACCGATAAACTCATCTTT. It is translated as CALGGMSPMHMVFYTDKLIF.

Only a few counts were recorded for this clone. The chain is built from TRDV1 and TRDJ1; 8 positions agree with TRDD3. The CDR3 length is 15 residues. CDR1 is TSWWSYY, CDR2 QGS, per germline. The V gene end was trimmed by 7 bases and the J gene end by 2 bases; junction bases not matched to a gene: 9. This CDR3 is CALASNWGFTDKLIF. CDR3 nucleotide sequence: TGTGCTCTTGCCTCTAACTGGGGGTTTACCGATAAACTCATCTTT.

This clone was counted a few times. V gene TRDV1 combines with J gene TRDJ1; maybe TRDD2 (6 bases). The germline V and J ends were trimmed by 2 bases and 0 bases, with 19 bases remaining between them. The CDR3 extends over 18 amino acids. Germline-derived CDR1 and CDR2 are TSWWSYY and QGS. For the CDR3, the DNA is TGTGCTCTTGGGGAATGGAGGGGGTCCTACGGGTACACCGATAAACTCATCTTT. As protein: CALGEWRGSYGYTDKLIF.

V gene TRDV1 combines with J gene TRDJ1, with 12 bases lining up with TRDD3. The germline V gene has CDR1 TSWWSYY and CDR2 QGS. Trimming removed 0 bases from V and 3 bases from J; junction bases left unmatched: 11. This CDR3 has 19 amino acids. CDR3 nucleotide sequence: TGTGCTCTTGGGGAACTCGCCTCCGGTACTGGGGGATACCCCGATAAACTCATCTTT. Protein sequence: CALGELASGTGGYPDKLIF.

This clone showed up just a few times. The genes are TRDV1 and TRDJ1, with 9 nucleotides matching TRDD3. This CDR3 has 16 residues. The J segment lost 7 bases and the V segment lost 5 bases, leaving 14 bases of the junction unmatched. The V gene's germline CDR1 is TSWWSYY and CDR2 QGS. The CDR3 reads CALGKGVRGIPGKLIF. For the CDR3, the DNA is TGTGCTCTTGGGAAGGGAGTCCGGGGGATACCGGGTAAACTCATCTTT.

This chain connects TRDV1 to TRDJ1, with no clear D. Looked up from germline, CDR1 is TSWWSYY and CDR2 is QGS. CDR3 size: 17 residues. V was clipped by 2 bases and J by 0 bases, with 16 bases between them. The DNA for the CDR3 is TGTGCTCTTGGGGAAGGTAAGCTGAACCAGTACACCGATAAACTCATCTTT. It is translated as CALGEGKLNQYTDKLIF.

The chain recombines TRDV1 with TRDJ1, with TRDD3 as a possible D gene (5 bases). Trimming stripped 0 bases from V and 0 bases from J, with 32 bases between. CDR3 size: 23 residues. Looked up from germline, CDR1 is TSWWSYY and CDR2 is QGS. CDR3 sequence (DNA): TGTGCTCTTGGGGAACTAGGAGGCCTATCGCCATCAGGGGGTACCCCGTACACCGATAAACTCATCTTT. Translated, it gives CALGELGGLSPSGGTPYTDKLIF.

The chain is built from TRDV1 and TRDJ1; the match to TRDD3 covers 9 bases. The junction had 29 bases not matched to a gene; V was cut back by 0 bases and J by 0 bases. Per the germline V gene, CDR1 is TSWWSYY and CDR2 is QGS. The CDR3 loop spans 25 amino acids. In DNA form, the CDR3 reads TGTGCTCTTGGGGAACTAGGATGGGTTGTATCCTCCTCCCACTGGGGGACCTCCTACACCGATAAACTCATCTTT. Translating gives CALGELGWVVSSSHWGTSYTDKLIF.

This clone has a handful of counts. This chain joins TRDV1 and TRDJ1; 13 positions agree with TRDD3. Germline CDR1 and CDR2: TSWWSYY and QGS. CDR3 length equals 27 residues. Trimming took 7 bases from V and 0 from J; bases not matched to a gene: 38. The DNA for the CDR3 is TGTGCTCTTGAACGCCACTACTCTTCGTACTGGGGGATACGCCTCGGCCCTTGGCTCGGGAACACCGATAAACTCATCTTT. Its protein is CALERHYSSYWGIRLGPWLGNTDKLIF.

This clone was picked up a small number of times. The chain joins TRDV1 to TRDJ1; 8 nucleotides match TRDD3. This CDR3 contains 21 residues. After removal of 1 base from V and 5 bases from J, the junction contained 24 bases not matched to a gene. Germline V gene data show CDR1 as TSWWSYY and CDR2 as QGS. CDR3 sequence (DNA): TGTGCTCTTGGGGAACAACTCCTTCCACTACTGGGGGGCCAAAGTGGGGATAAACTCATCTTT. This translates into CALGEQLLPLLGGQSGDKLIF.

The rearrangement links TRDV3 to TRDJ1, with TRDD3 matching 13 bases. Looked up from germline, CDR1 is TVYSNPD and CDR2 is GDNSRS (reference sequence). With 4 bases clipped from V and 0 bases from J, the junction kept 14 bases outside the gene matches. CDR3 length: 18 residues. Written as DNA, the CDR3 is TGTGCCTCCAACCTACCTACTGGGGGATACGGGTACACCGATAAACTCATCTTT. Amino acids: CASNLPTGGYGYTDKLIF.

This sequence joins TRDV1 and TRDJ1; possibly TRDD2 for D (6 bases). The V gene's germline CDR1 is TSWWSYY and CDR2 QGS. This CDR3 spans 15 amino acids. The V end lost 2 bases, the J end lost 1 base, and 11 bases lay between the germline ends. The CDR3 DNA sequence: TGTGCTCTTGGGGAATCCGTCCTACTCACCGATAAACTCATCTTT. Translating gives CALGESVLLTDKLIF.

This rearrangement joins TRDV1 to TRDJ1; D is unresolved. This CDR3 has 16 amino acids. From germline, CDR1 is TSWWSYY and CDR2 QGS. V was pared by 1 base and J by 10 bases, with 22 bases between. CDR3: CALGERNRLPPYSLIF. The CDR3 DNA reads TGTGCTCTTGGGGAACGCAACCGCCTCCCCCCCTATTCACTCATCTTT.

The chain recombines TRDV1 with TRDJ1; the match to TRDD3 covers 9 bases. V gave up 3 bases and J gave up 1 base; unmatched junction bases: 21. CDR1 and CDR2 from the germline V gene are TSWWSYY and QGS. CDR3 length equals 21 residues. CDR3 amino acids: CALGEFLPHYLLGDCTDKLIF. The CDR3 DNA follows: TGTGCTCTTGGGGAGTTCCTACCACACTATCTACTGGGGGACTGCACCGATAAACTCATCTTT.

The V gene is TRDV1, the J gene TRDJ1; 9 bases are a match to TRDD3. The CDR3 runs 21 residues. Germline V gene lookup returns CDR1 TSWWSYY and CDR2 QGS. V dropped 0 bases and J dropped 0; count of bases not matched to a gene: 17. The CDR3 reads CALGELGTILGDSEYTDKLIF. In DNA, the CDR3 is TGTGCTCTTGGGGAACTCGGTACTATCCTGGGGGATTCCGAGTACACCGATAAACTCATCTTT.

The genes are TRDV1 and TRDJ1; perhaps TRDD3 as D (6 bases). Germline CDR1 reads TSWWSYY; CDR2 reads QGS. The CDR3 contains 15 residues. Trimming pared 0 bases from V and 7 bases from J, leaving 15 bases between. The CDR3 DNA reads TGTGCTCTTGGGGAACTGGTGCTGGGGCCCTTTAAACTCATCTTT. Translated: CALGELVLGPFKLIF.

This clone came up a few times. The rearrangement links TRDV1 to TRDJ1; the D is unclear. The CDR3 has 25 amino acids. Germline values: CDR1 TSWWSYY, CDR2 QGS. V lost 2 bases and J lost 0, with 40 bases in between. The DNA for the CDR3 is TGTGCTCTTGGGGAATTGGCCCACAAGGAAACGGTGGGTGTACCTGTTGGAGTTGACACCGATAAACTCATCTTT. This translates into CALGELAHKETVGVPVGVDTDKLIF.

This clone has a handful of counts. V usage is TRDV1 and J usage is TRDJ2; TRDD3 agrees at 7 bases. This CDR3 spans 23 amino acids. Germline CDR1 reads TSWWSYY; CDR2 reads QGS. V trimming: 1 base; J trimming: 2 bases; junction bases outside the gene matches: 25. This chain's CDR3 is CALGERVQGDSIPYPTLTAQLFF. In DNA, the CDR3 is TGTGCTCTTGGGGAACGGGTTCAGGGGGATTCGATCCCCTATCCAACATTGACAGCACAACTCTTCTTT.

This clone came up a few times. The V call is TRDV1, the J call TRDJ1; 13 bases align to TRDD3. CDR1 is TSWWSYY and CDR2 is QGS in the germline V gene. The CDR3 has 20 residues. V shed 5 bases and J 0 bases; nucleotides not matched to a gene: 15. The CDR3 region is CALGSPTGGYVYGNTDKLIF. CDR3 coding DNA: TGTGCTCTTGGGTCTCCCACTGGGGGATACGTTTATGGAAACACCGATAAACTCATCTTT.